Here is one TCR beta chain with its context. Noted treatment: roughly 20 received Ad26.COV2.S at low or high dose, single or two shots; about 5 received placebo; per-sample allocation not given. All samples were drawn on day 63, counting from the first vaccine or placebo injection. The method was immunoSEQ multiplex PCR; TCRdb's version includes in-frame clones alone and lacks a portion of them. Among about 370,000 clones listed, approximately 91% were seen once. The data stem from a study of Ad26.COV2.S vaccination and SARS-CoV-2 variants. The starting material was peripheral blood, obtained in a trial of Ad26.COV2.S vaccine versus placebo. The TCR originated in a person aged 18-60 years who received the Ad26.COV2.S COVID-19 vaccine or a placebo.

Written as DNA, the CDR3 is TGTGCCAGCAGCTTAATGGCGAATGAGCAGTTCTTC. Translated: CASSLMANEQFF. The rearrangement links TRBV7-9 to TRBJ2-1; D not resolved. CDR3 length: 12 amino acids. Trimming removed 2 bases from V and 7 bases from J, with 6 bases in between. CDR1 and CDR2 (germline): SEHNR, FQNEAQ (reference sequence).